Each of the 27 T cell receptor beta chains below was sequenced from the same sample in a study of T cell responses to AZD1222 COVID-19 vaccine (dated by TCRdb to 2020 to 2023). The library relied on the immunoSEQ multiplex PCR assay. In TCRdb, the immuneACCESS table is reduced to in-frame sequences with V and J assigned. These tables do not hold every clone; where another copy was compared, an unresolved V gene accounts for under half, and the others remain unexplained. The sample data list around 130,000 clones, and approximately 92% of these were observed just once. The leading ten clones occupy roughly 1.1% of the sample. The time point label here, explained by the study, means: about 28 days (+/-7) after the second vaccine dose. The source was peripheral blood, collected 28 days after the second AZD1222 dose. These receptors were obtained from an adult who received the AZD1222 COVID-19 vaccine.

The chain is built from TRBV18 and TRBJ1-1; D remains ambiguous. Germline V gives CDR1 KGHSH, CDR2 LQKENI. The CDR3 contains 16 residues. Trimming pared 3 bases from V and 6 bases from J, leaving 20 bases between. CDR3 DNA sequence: TGTGCCAGCTCACCCACGACCACTAATTTGTTGTCTGAAGCTTTCTTT. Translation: CASSPTTTNLLSEAFF.

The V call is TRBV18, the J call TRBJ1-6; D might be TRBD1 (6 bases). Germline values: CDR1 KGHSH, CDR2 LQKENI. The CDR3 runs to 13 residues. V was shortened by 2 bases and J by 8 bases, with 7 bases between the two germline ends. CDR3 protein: CASSPNRDSPLHF. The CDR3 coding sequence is TGTGCCAGCTCACCAAACAGGGATTCACCCCTCCACTTT.

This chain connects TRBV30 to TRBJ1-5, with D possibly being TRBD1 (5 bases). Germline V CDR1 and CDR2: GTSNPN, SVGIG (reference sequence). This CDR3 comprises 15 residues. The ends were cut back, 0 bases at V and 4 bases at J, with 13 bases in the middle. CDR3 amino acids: CAWSVWGSSNQPQHF. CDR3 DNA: TGTGCCTGGAGTGTATGGGGGTCCTCTAATCAGCCCCAGCATTTT.

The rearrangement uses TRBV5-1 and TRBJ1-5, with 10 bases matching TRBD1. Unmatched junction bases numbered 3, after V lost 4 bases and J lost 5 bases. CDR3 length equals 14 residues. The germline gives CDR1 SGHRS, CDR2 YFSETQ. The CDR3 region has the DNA TGCGCCAGCAGCCCGGGGACAGGGGATCAGCCCCAGCATTTT. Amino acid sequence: CASSPGTGDQPQHF. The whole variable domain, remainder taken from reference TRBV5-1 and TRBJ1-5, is KAGVTQTPRYLIKTRGQQVTLSCSPISGHRSVSWYQQTPGQGLQFLFEYFSETQRNKGNFPGRFSGRQFSNSRSEMNVSTLELGDSALYLCASSPGTGDQPQHFGDGTRLSIL.

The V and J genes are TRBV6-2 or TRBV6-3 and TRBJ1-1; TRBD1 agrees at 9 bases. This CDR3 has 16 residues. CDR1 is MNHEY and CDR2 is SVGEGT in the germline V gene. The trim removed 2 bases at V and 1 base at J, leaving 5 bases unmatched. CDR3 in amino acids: CASSYAGTGKNTEAFF. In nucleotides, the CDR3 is TGTGCCAGCAGTTACGCAGGGACAGGGAAGAACACTGAAGCTTTCTTT.

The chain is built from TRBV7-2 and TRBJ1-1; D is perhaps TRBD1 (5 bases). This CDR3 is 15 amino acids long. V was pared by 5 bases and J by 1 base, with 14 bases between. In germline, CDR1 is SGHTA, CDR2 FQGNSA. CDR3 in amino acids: CASSQSRGGNTEAFF. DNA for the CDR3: TGTGCCAGCAGCCAATCAAGGGGAGGGAACACTGAAGCTTTCTTT.

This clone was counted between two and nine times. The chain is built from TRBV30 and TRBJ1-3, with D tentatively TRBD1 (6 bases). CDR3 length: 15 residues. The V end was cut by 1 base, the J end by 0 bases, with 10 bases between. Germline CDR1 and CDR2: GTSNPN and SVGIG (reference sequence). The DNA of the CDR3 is TGTGCCTGGAGTGGGGGGGGCTTCTCTGGAAACACCATATATTTT. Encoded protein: CAWSGGGFSGNTIYF.

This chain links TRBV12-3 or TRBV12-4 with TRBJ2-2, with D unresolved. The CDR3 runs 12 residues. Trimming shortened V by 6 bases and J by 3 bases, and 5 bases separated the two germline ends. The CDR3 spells CASRIYTGELFF. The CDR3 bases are TGTGCCAGCAGAATTTACACCGGGGAGCTGTTTTTT.

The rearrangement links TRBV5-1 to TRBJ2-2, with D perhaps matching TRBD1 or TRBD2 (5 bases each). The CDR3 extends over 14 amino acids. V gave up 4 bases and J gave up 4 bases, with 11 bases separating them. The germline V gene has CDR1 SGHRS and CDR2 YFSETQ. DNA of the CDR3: TGCGCCAGCAGCCTAATGGGGACCACCGGGGAGCTGTTTTTT. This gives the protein CASSLMGTTGELFF.

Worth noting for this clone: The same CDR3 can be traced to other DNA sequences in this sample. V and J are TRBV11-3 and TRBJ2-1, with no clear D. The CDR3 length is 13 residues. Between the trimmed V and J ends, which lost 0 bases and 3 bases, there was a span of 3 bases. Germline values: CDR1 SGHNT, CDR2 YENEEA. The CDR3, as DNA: TGTGCCAGCAGCTTAGACAGCTACAATGAGCAGTTCTTC. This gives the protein CASSLDSYNEQFF.

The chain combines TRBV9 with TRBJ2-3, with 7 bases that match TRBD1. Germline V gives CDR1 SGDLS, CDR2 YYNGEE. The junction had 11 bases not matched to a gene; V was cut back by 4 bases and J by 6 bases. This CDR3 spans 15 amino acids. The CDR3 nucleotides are TGTGCCAGCAGCCCACGGACAGGTGAGGGGGATACGCAGTATTTT. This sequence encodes CASSPRTGEGDTQYF.

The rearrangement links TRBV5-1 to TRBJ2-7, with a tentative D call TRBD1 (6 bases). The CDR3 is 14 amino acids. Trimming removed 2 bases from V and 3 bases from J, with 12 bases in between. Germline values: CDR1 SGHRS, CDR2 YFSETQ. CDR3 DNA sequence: TGCGCCAGCAGCTTCTTAGGGGGTATCTACGAGCAGTACTTC. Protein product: CASSFLGGIYEQYF.

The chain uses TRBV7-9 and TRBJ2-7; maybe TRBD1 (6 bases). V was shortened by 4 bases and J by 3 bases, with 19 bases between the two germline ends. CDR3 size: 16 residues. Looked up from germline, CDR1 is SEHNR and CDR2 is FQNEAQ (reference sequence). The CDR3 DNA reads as TGTGCCAGCAGCTCCACCTCAACAGGGATAGACTACGAGCAGTACTTC. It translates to CASSSTSTGIDYEQYF.

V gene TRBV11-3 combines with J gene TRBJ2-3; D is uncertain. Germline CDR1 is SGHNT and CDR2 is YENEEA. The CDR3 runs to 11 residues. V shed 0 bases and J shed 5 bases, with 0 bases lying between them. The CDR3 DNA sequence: TGTGCCAGCAGCTTAGAAGATACGCAGTATTTT. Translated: CASSLEDTQYF.

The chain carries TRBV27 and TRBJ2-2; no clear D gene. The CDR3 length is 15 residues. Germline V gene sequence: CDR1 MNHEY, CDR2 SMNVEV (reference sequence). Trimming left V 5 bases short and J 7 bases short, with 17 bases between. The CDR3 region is CASSPWASSVGELFF. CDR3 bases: TGTGCCAGCAGTCCCTGGGCTAGTTCGGTCGGGGAGCTGTTTTTT.

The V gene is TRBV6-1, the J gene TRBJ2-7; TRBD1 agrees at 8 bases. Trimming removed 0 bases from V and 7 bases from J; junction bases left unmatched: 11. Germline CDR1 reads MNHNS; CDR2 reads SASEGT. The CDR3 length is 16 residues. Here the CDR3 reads CASSEAGRTGRGEQYF. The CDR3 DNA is TGTGCCAGCAGTGAAGCAGGGAGGACAGGGCGAGGTGAGCAGTACTTC.

CDR3 sequence (DNA): TGCAGTGCTAGTAAGCTGGGGGACTATGGCTACACCTTC. Translation gives CSASKLGDYGYTF. The chain carries TRBV20-1 and TRBJ1-2, with a weak D call TRBD1 (5 bases). The V gene lost 3 bases and the J gene lost 3 bases, with 11 bases spanning the gap. The CDR3 sequence is 13 residues long. Germline-derived CDR1 and CDR2 are DFQATT and SNEGSKA (reference sequence).

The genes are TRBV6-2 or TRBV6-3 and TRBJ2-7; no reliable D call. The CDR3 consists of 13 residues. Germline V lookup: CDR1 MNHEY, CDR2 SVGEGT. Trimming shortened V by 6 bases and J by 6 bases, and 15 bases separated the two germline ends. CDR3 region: CASSHQMEFEQYF. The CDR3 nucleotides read TGTGCCAGCAGCCACCAGATGGAGTTCGAGCAGTACTTC.

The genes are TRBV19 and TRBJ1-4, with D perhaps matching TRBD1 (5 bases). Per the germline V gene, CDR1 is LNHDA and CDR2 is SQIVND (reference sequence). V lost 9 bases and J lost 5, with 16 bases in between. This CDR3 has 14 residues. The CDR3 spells CASRFGTVNEKLFF. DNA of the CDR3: TGTGCCAGCAGATTCGGGACGGTGAATGAAAAACTGTTTTTT. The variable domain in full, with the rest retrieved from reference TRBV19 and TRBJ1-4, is DGGITQSPKYLFRKEGQNVTLSCEQNLNHDAMYWYRQDPGQGLRLIYYSQIVNDFQKGDIAEGYSVSREKKESFPLTVTSAQKNPTAFYLCASRFGTVNEKLFFGSGTQLSVL.

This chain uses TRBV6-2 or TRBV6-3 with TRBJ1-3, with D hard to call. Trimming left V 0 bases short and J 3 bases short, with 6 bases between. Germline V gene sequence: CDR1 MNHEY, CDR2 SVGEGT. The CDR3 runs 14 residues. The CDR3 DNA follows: TGTGCCAGCAGTTACTCCGCCGTTGGAAACACCATATATTTT. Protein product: CASSYSAVGNTIYF.

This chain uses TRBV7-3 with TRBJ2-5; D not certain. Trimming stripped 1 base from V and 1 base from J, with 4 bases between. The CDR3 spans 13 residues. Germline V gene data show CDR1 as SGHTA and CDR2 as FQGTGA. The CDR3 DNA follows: TGTGCCAGCAGCTTAAACCCCCAAGAGACCCAGTACTTC. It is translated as CASSLNPQETQYF.

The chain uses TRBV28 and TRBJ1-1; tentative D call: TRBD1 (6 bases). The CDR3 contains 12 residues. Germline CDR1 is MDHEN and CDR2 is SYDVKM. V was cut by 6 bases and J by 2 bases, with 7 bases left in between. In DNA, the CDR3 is TGTGCCAGCAGACAGGGAAACACTGAAGCTTTCTTT. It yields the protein CASRQGNTEAFF. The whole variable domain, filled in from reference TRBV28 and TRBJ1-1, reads DVKVTQSSRYLVKRTGEKVFLECVQDMDHENMFWYRQDPGLGLRLIYFSYDVKMKEKGDIPEGYSVSREKKERFSLILESASTNQTSMYLCASRQGNTEAFFGQGTRLTVV.

For the CDR3, the DNA is TGTGCCAGCAGCTTTGGGGGAGTGCAGTTCTTC. It yields the protein CASSFGGVQFF. This rearrangement joins TRBV7-3 to TRBJ2-1, with D perhaps being TRBD1 or TRBD2 (5 bases each). V was pared by 3 bases and J by 12 bases, with 9 bases between. This CDR3 spans 11 amino acids. Germline V gives CDR1 SGHTA, CDR2 FQGTGA.

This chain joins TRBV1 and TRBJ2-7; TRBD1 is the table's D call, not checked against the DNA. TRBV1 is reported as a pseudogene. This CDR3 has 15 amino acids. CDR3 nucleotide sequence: TGCACCAGCAGCCAAAACAGGGGGCTTGGTAACGAGCAGTACTTC. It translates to CTSSQNRGLGNEQYF.

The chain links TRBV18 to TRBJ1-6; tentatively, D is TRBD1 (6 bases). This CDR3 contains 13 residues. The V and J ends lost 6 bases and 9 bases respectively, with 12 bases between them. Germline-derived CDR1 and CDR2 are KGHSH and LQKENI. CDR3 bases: TGTGCCAGCTCCTCGGGACACAGTTCACCCCTCCACTTT. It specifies CASSSGHSSPLHF. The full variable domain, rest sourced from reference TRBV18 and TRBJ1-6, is NAGVMQNPRHLVRRRGQEARLRCSPMKGHSHVYWYRQLPEEGLKFMVYLQKENIIDESGMPKERFSAEFPKEGPSILRIQQVVRGDSAAYFCASSSGHSSPLHFGNGTRLTVT.

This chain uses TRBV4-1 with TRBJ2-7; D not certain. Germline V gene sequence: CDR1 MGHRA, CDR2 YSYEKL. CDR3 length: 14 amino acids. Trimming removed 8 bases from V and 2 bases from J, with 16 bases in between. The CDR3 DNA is TGCGCCAGCGGGCACCAGGTTGGGCCCTACGAGCAGTACTTC. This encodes CASGHQVGPYEQYF.

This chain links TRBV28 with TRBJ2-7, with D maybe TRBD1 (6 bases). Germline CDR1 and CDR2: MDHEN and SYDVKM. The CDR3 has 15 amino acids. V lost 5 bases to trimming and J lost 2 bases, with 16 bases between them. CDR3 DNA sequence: TGTGCCAGCAGTCCTAAGGACAGACCCACCTACGAGCAGTACTTC. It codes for CASSPKDRPTYEQYF.